The rows below give T cell receptor beta chains drawn from one sample of a study of T cell repertoires in ileal Crohn's disease. Here immunoSEQ multiplex PCR was the method, and the copy in TCRdb shows in-frame clones only, minus some. This sample has roughly 4,900 clones; just under 80% occur once, and the top ten carry less than 35%. The specimen was ileal tissue. The receptors come from an adult with Crohn's disease. Each CDR3 is given with its conserved first and last residue. Fields, in order: J gene, V gene, D gene, clone size, CDR3 protein, CDR3 DNA. The D gene is left open where the match is weak. The size field is filled for only some rows; it gives once, few, many or a size class.

J gene: TRBJ2-5; V gene: TRBV14; D gene: NA; clone size: large; CDR3 protein: CASSQDSRTNTQETQYF; CDR3 DNA: TGTGCCAGCAGCCAAGATTCAAGGACGAATACCCAAGAGACCCAGTACTTC
J gene: TRBJ2-7; V gene: TRBV30; D gene: NA; clone size: NA; CDR3 protein: CAWSVSTYEQYF; CDR3 DNA: TGTGCCTGGAGCGTTTCCACCTACGAGCAGTACTTC
J gene: TRBJ2-2; V gene: TRBV5-1; D gene: NA; clone size: NA; CDR3 protein: CASLGHETGELFF; CDR3 DNA: TGCGCCAGCTTAGGACATGAAACCGGGGAGCTGTTTTTT
J gene: TRBJ1-3; V gene: TRBV18; D gene: NA; clone size: once; CDR3 protein: CASSPTGNSGNTIYF; CDR3 DNA: TGTGCCAGCTCACCAACAGGAAACTCTGGAAACACCATATATTTT
J gene: TRBJ2-1; V gene: TRBV9; D gene: TRBD1; clone size: few; CDR3 protein: CASSVHGQGLDEQFF; CDR3 DNA: TGTGCCAGCAGCGTCCATGGACAGGGGTTGGATGAGCAGTTCTTC
J gene: TRBJ2-3; V gene: TRBV28; D gene: TRBD2; clone size: NA; CDR3 protein: CASSLGTSGYTDTQYF; CDR3 DNA: TGTGCCAGCAGTTTAGGGACTAGCGGCTACACAGATACGCAGTATTTT
J gene: TRBJ1-2; V gene: TRBV2; D gene: TRBD1; clone size: few; CDR3 protein: CASSGTIRGQVYGYTF; CDR3 DNA: TGTGCCAGCAGTGGCACCATCAGGGGGCAGGTCTATGGCTACACCTTC
J gene: TRBJ1-3; V gene: TRBV27; D gene: NA; clone size: NA; CDR3 protein: CASSLFGSSGNTIYF; CDR3 DNA: TGTGCCAGCAGTTTATTCGGCAGCTCTGGAAACACCATATATTTT
J gene: TRBJ2-2; V gene: TRBV2; D gene: NA; clone size: NA; CDR3 protein: CASSEINRAGELFF; CDR3 DNA: TGTGCCAGCAGTGAGATTAACAGGGCCGGGGAGCTGTTTTTT
J gene: TRBJ2-7; V gene: TRBV7-5; D gene: NA; clone size: NA; CDR3 protein: CVRRGPGQSNYEQYF; CDR3 DNA: TGTGTCAGAAGGGGCCCGGGACAGAGTAACTACGAGCAGTACTTC
J gene: TRBJ2-5; V gene: TRBV9; D gene: TRBD2; clone size: NA; CDR3 protein: CASSVGTSGGPETQYF; CDR3 DNA: TGTGCCAGCAGCGTAGGGACTAGCGGGGGGCCAGAGACCCAGTACTTC
J gene: TRBJ1-4; V gene: TRBV7-2; D gene: TRBD1; clone size: NA; CDR3 protein: CASSFNLPGQGNEKLFF; CDR3 DNA: TGTGCCAGCAGCTTTAATCTTCCGGGACAGGGAAATGAAAAACTGTTTTTT
J gene: TRBJ2-7; V gene: TRBV7-4; D gene: NA; clone size: NA; CDR3 protein: CASSLGGCSYEQYF; CDR3 DNA: TGTGCCAGCAGCTTAGGTGGGTGCTCCTACGAGCAGTACTTC
J gene: TRBJ1-6; V gene: TRBV6-5; D gene: TRBD1; clone size: NA; CDR3 protein: CASSLGQGGSPLHF; CDR3 DNA: TGTGCCAGCAGCCTTGGACAGGGTGGTTCACCCCTCCACTTT
J gene: TRBJ2-5; V gene: TRBV5-1; D gene: NA; clone size: NA; CDR3 protein: CASSLWETQYF; CDR3 DNA: TGCGCCAGCAGCTTGTGGGAGACCCAGTACTTC
J gene: TRBJ2-7; V gene: TRBV7-2; D gene: TRBD1; clone size: NA; CDR3 protein: CASSLPGQGSYEQYF; CDR3 DNA: TGTGCCAGCAGCCTGCCGGGACAGGGCTCCTACGAGCAGTACTTC
J gene: TRBJ2-3; V gene: TRBV30; D gene: NA; clone size: once; CDR3 protein: CAWSGLVREDTQYF; CDR3 DNA: TGTGCCTGGAGTGGCCTAGTGAGGGAAGATACGCAGTATTTT
J gene: TRBJ2-1; V gene: TRBV6-1; D gene: NA; clone size: NA; CDR3 protein: CASSARGRHNEQFF; CDR3 DNA: TGTGCCAGCAGTGCCCGGGGGCGGCACAATGAGCAGTTCTTC
J gene: TRBJ2-1; V gene: TRBV14; D gene: NA; clone size: NA; CDR3 protein: CASSHNRGAGEQFF; CDR3 DNA: TGTGCCAGCAGCCACAACAGGGGAGCGGGTGAGCAGTTCTTC
J gene: TRBJ1-1; V gene: TRBV12-5; D gene: NA; clone size: NA; CDR3 protein: CASGFSRVMNTEAFF; CDR3 DNA: TGTGCTAGTGGTTTCTCCAGGGTGATGAACACTGAAGCTTTCTTT
J gene: TRBJ2-1; V gene: TRBV9; D gene: NA; clone size: NA; CDR3 protein: CASSAPGRSYNEQFF; CDR3 DNA: TGTGCCAGCAGCGCTCCAGGGAGGTCCTACAATGAGCAGTTCTTC
J gene: TRBJ1-4; V gene: TRBV7-8; D gene: NA; clone size: NA; CDR3 protein: CASSGAGSLMMKLFF; CDR3 DNA: TGTGCCAGCAGCGGGGCGGGCAGCCTAATGATGAAACTGTTTTTT
J gene: TRBJ2-7; V gene: TRBV30; D gene: NA; clone size: once; CDR3 protein: CAFETGGLSYEQYF; CDR3 DNA: TGTGCCTTTGAAACGGGCGGACTCTCCTACGAGCAGTACTTC
J gene: TRBJ2-1; V gene: TRBV5-1; D gene: NA; clone size: NA; CDR3 protein: CASSLVAEGHNEQFF; CDR3 DNA: TGCGCCAGCAGCTTGGTGGCAGAGGGCCACAATGAGCAGTTCTTC
J gene: TRBJ1-1; V gene: TRBV18; D gene: TRBD1; clone size: NA; CDR3 protein: CASSTQGENTEAFF; CDR3 DNA: TGTGCCAGCTCAACACAGGGGGAGAACACTGAAGCTTTCTTT
J gene: TRBJ2-2; V gene: TRBV2; D gene: TRBD1; clone size: NA; CDR3 protein: CASSDSVGAGGSGTGELFF; CDR3 DNA: TGTGCCAGCAGTGATTCGGTTGGTGCAGGGGGATCAGGCACCGGGGAGCTGTTTTTT
J gene: TRBJ2-3; V gene: TRBV5-1; D gene: TRBD2; clone size: NA; CDR3 protein: CASRSGGSTDTQYF; CDR3 DNA: TGCGCCAGCAGGAGCGGGGGAAGCACAGATACGCAGTATTTT
J gene: TRBJ1-2; V gene: TRBV4-2; D gene: NA; clone size: few; CDR3 protein: CASSQDGPSQSGYTF; CDR3 DNA: TGTGCCAGCAGCCAAGACGGGCCATCACAGTCTGGCTACACCTTC
J gene: TRBJ2-5; V gene: TRBV2; D gene: NA; clone size: NA; CDR3 protein: CASNGPVGGQETQYF; CDR3 DNA: TGTGCCAGCAATGGGCCAGTGGGGGGTCAAGAGACCCAGTACTTC
J gene: TRBJ1-4; V gene: TRBV27; D gene: NA; clone size: NA; CDR3 protein: CASSWPGDEKLFF; CDR3 DNA: TGTGCCAGCAGTTGGCCAGGGGATGAAAAACTGTTTTTT
J gene: TRBJ2-7; V gene: TRBV15; D gene: NA; clone size: few; CDR3 protein: CATSRGRGIGYEQYF; CDR3 DNA: TGTGCCACCAGCAGAGGGAGGGGAATAGGCTACGAGCAGTACTTC
J gene: TRBJ2-1; V gene: TRBV4-3; D gene: TRBD2; clone size: NA; CDR3 protein: CASSQVIPGLAGDNEQFF; CDR3 DNA: TGCGCCAGCAGCCAAGTAATACCGGGACTAGCGGGGGACAATGAGCAGTTCTTC
J gene: TRBJ1-2; V gene: TRBV4-1; D gene: TRBD1; clone size: NA; CDR3 protein: CASSQPRQGHSCTF; CDR3 DNA: TGCGCCAGCAGCCAACCGCGACAGGGCCATAGCTGCACCTTC
J gene: TRBJ1-4; V gene: TRBV28; D gene: NA; clone size: NA; CDR3 protein: CASSPWLLATNEKLFF; CDR3 DNA: TGTGCCAGCAGCCCCTGGCTGTTAGCAACTAATGAAAAACTGTTTTTT
J gene: TRBJ2-7; V gene: TRBV7-2; D gene: NA; clone size: once; CDR3 protein: CASSLGTGLGGYEQYF; CDR3 DNA: TGTGCCAGCAGCTTAGGGACGGGACTTGGAGGATACGAGCAGTACTTC
J gene: TRBJ2-7; V gene: TRBV27; D gene: NA; clone size: large; CDR3 protein: CASSTPPAEQYF; CDR3 DNA: TGTGCCAGCAGTACACCCCCGGCCGAGCAGTACTTC
J gene: TRBJ1-1; V gene: TRBV5-1; D gene: NA; clone size: NA; CDR3 protein: CASSLAVGSTEAFF; CDR3 DNA: TGCGCCAGCAGCTTGGCAGTGGGAAGCACTGAAGCTTTCTTT
J gene: TRBJ2-3; V gene: TRBV4-1; D gene: TRBD2; clone size: NA; CDR3 protein: CASSLDPSGGRTDTQYF; CDR3 DNA: TGCGCCAGCAGCCTAGACCCTAGCGGGGGACGCACAGATACGCAGTATTTT
J gene: TRBJ2-1; V gene: TRBV5-1; D gene: NA; clone size: NA; CDR3 protein: CASSDGLLDHNEQFF; CDR3 DNA: TGCGCCAGCAGCGACGGACTCCTGGATCACAATGAGCAGTTCTTC
J gene: TRBJ2-5; V gene: TRBV7-3; D gene: NA; clone size: once; CDR3 protein: CASSLTGPPQETQYF; CDR3 DNA: TGTGCCAGCAGCTTGACCGGGCCTCCCCAAGAGACCCAGTACTTC
J gene: TRBJ1-5; V gene: TRBV14; D gene: NA; clone size: NA; CDR3 protein: CASSQDHNQPQHF; CDR3 DNA: TGTGCCAGCAGCCAAGATCATAATCAGCCCCAGCATTTT
J gene: TRBJ2-3; V gene: TRBV11-2; D gene: TRBD2; clone size: NA; CDR3 protein: CASSRGGTDTQYF; CDR3 DNA: TGTGCCAGCAGCCGGGGGGGCACAGATACGCAGTATTTT
J gene: TRBJ2-3; V gene: TRBV5-1; D gene: TRBD2; clone size: NA; CDR3 protein: CASSLDRGDTDTQYF; CDR3 DNA: TGCGCCAGCAGCTTGGACCGGGGGGACACAGATACGCAGTATTTT
J gene: TRBJ1-2; V gene: TRBV4-1; D gene: NA; clone size: NA; CDR3 protein: CASSQDWDMGNNYGYTF; CDR3 DNA: TGCGCCAGCAGCCAAGATTGGGACATGGGGAATAACTATGGCTACACCTTC
J gene: TRBJ2-6; V gene: TRBV7-3; D gene: NA; clone size: NA; CDR3 protein: CASSSKGLSSGANVLTF; CDR3 DNA: TGTGCCAGCAGCTCAAAGGGACTGAGCTCTGGGGCCAACGTCCTGACTTTC
J gene: TRBJ1-6; V gene: TRBV28; D gene: TRBD1; clone size: NA; CDR3 protein: CASRFPGTGNSPLHF; CDR3 DNA: TGTGCCAGCAGGTTCCCGGGGACAGGGAATTCACCCCTCCACTTT
J gene: TRBJ2-3; V gene: TRBV6-6; D gene: NA; clone size: once; CDR3 protein: CASTLQGADTQYF; CDR3 DNA: TGTGCCAGCACCCTACAGGGCGCAGATACGCAGTATTTT